These 21 T cell receptor beta chains share one sample of origin, sequenced in a study of cytomegalovirus exposure and HLA in healthy donors. PCR amplification relied on 60 Vbeta primers (plus 13 Jbeta primers). Clones were sequenced by immunoSEQ multiplex PCR, and TCRdb holds only the in-frame ones, with some missing. The data contain approximately 210,000 clones, over 80% of them singletons. The sample consisted of PBMCs. The source is a middle-aged man in good health and CMV-seropositive.

This chain uses TRBV7-2 with TRBJ1-2, with D perhaps matching TRBD1 (6 bases). With 6 bases removed from V and 4 bases from J, the gap between germline ends came to 12 bases. CDR1 SGHTA and CDR2 FQGNSA come from the germline V gene. CDR3 length: 13 residues. CDR3 DNA: TGTGCCAGCAGAACACAGGGAAGCTATGGCTACACCTTC. Encoded protein: CASRTQGSYGYTF.

CDR3 loop: CASSLGANTGELFF. As DNA, the CDR3 is TGTGCCAGCAGCTTGGGAGCGAACACCGGGGAGCTGTTTTTT. The genes are TRBV27 and TRBJ2-2; D is perhaps TRBD2 (5 bases). The CDR3 length is 14 residues. Trimming cost V 6 bases and J 0 bases, with 8 bases left between them. Germline CDR1 reads MNHEY; CDR2 reads SMNVEV (reference sequence).

This sequence joins TRBV9 and TRBJ2-1, with 7 bases fitting TRBD1. CDR1 is SGDLS and CDR2 is YYNGEE in the germline V gene. CDR3 size: 16 residues. The J segment lost 5 bases and the V segment lost 4 bases, leaving 12 bases of the junction unmatched. The CDR3 spells CASSLLAKGAHNEQFF. The CDR3, as DNA: TGTGCCAGCAGCCTCTTGGCCAAGGGGGCCCACAATGAGCAGTTCTTC.

The chain is built from TRBV27 and TRBJ2-6; 11 bases are a match to TRBD1. Germline assignment: CDR1 MNHEY and CDR2 SMNVEV (reference sequence). CDR3 length: 16 residues. J lost 3 bases, V lost 3 bases, and 1 base had no gene match. As DNA, the CDR3 is TGTGCCAGCAGTTTCGGGACAGGGGGTGGGGCCAACGTCCTGACTTTC. It specifies CASSFGTGGGANVLTF. The full variable domain, its missing parts supplied by reference TRBV27 and TRBJ2-6, is EAQVTQNPRYLITVTGKKLTVTCSQNMNHEYMSWYRQDPGLGLRQIYYSMNVEVTDKGDVPEGYKVSRKEKRNFPLILESPSPNQTSLYFCASSFGTGGGANVLTFGAGSRLTVL.

The chain links TRBV5-1 to TRBJ2-7, with D possibly matching TRBD2 (6 bases). Germline V gene sequence: CDR1 SGHRS, CDR2 YFSETQ. V was cut by 0 bases and J by 5 bases, with 9 bases left in between. The CDR3 totals 13 residues. The CDR3 is CASSLAGRNEQYF. CDR3 bases: TGCGCCAGCAGCTTGGCCGGGAGAAACGAGCAGTACTTC.

The chain links TRBV5-1 to TRBJ2-5, with D perhaps TRBD2 (6 bases). Deletions cut 3 bases from V and 4 bases from J, with 13 bases between. CDR1 SGHRS and CDR2 YFSETQ come from the germline V gene. This CDR3 is built from 14 residues. CDR3 nucleotides: TGCGCCAGCAGCTCGTCCCGGGACTTAGAGACCCAGTACTTC. This codes for CASSSSRDLETQYF.

This chain uses TRBV5-5 with TRBJ2-1; 7 bases fit TRBD2. V was pared by 2 bases and J by 3 bases, with 2 bases of the junction left unmatched. Germline V lookup: CDR1 SGHKS, CDR2 YYEKEE (reference sequence). The CDR3 has 14 amino acids. The CDR3 DNA is TGTGCCAGCAGCTTCGGGACTAACTACAATGAGCAGTTCTTC. Residues: CASSFGTNYNEQFF. The entire variable domain, with the rest obtained from reference TRBV5-5 and TRBJ2-1, is as follows: DAGVTQSPTHLIKTRGQQVTLRCSPISGHKSVSWYQQVLGQGPQFIFQYYEKEERGRGNFPDRFSARQFPNYSSELNVNALLLGDSALYLCASSFGTNYNEQFFGPGTRLTVL.

The chain combines TRBV6-6 with TRBJ2-7, with TRBD2 matching 15 bases. J gave up 7 bases and V 6 bases, and 4 bases lay outside the gene matches. The germline V gene has CDR1 MNHNY and CDR2 SVGAGI (reference sequence). The CDR3 is 14 amino acids. CDR3 nucleotides: TGTGCCAGCAGCTCCGGACTAGCGGGAGGGGAGCAGTACGTC. It specifies CASSSGLAGGEQYV.

The chain is built from TRBV7-6 and TRBJ1-2; no firm D call. The CDR3 is 14 residues long. Trimming took off 7 bases at V and 5 bases at J, with 17 bases between the two ends. The germline CDR1 and CDR2 sequences are SGHVS and FNYEAQ. The CDR3 protein is CASTREEFPYGYTF. DNA of the CDR3: TGTGCCAGCACGCGAGAGGAGTTCCCTTATGGCTACACCTTC.

This chain connects TRBV27 to TRBJ2-7, with D perhaps TRBD2 (5 bases). Germline values: CDR1 MNHEY, CDR2 SMNVEV (reference sequence). This CDR3 contains 14 residues. The V and J ends lost 4 bases and 3 bases respectively, with 13 bases between them. The CDR3 loop is CASSYSGPDYEQYF. The CDR3 bases are TGTGCCAGCAGTTACAGCGGACCTGACTACGAGCAGTACTTC.

The chain joins TRBV16 to TRBJ2-5; weak D call: TRBD1 (5 bases). The V end was cut by 4 bases, the J end by 2 bases, with 17 bases between. The germline V gene has CDR1 KGHSY and CDR2 FQNENV. This CDR3 spans 16 amino acids. The CDR3: CASSRSTGRLQETQYF. As DNA, the CDR3 is TGTGCCAGCAGCCGTTCCACAGGAAGATTACAAGAGACCCAGTACTTC.

The CDR3 loop reads CASSPRRDRVYNEQFF. The CDR3 nucleotides read TGTGCCAGCAGCCCTCGGCGGGACAGGGTCTACAATGAGCAGTTCTTC. This chain joins TRBV7-3 and TRBJ2-1; TRBD1 matches 9 bases. Germline CDR1 and CDR2: SGHTA and FQGTGA. This CDR3 is built from 16 residues. With 5 bases clipped from V and 3 bases from J, the junction kept 8 bases outside the gene matches.

The chain links TRBV7-2 to TRBJ1-2; 8 bases line up with TRBD1. In germline, CDR1 is SGHTA, CDR2 FQGNSA. After removal of 5 bases from V and 6 bases from J, the junction contained 14 bases not matched to a gene. This CDR3 has 16 residues. The CDR3 region is CASSGHYPGGGDGYTF. The CDR3 DNA is TGTGCCAGCAGCGGTCACTACCCAGGGGGCGGCGATGGCTACACCTTC.

V is TRBV6-5 and J is TRBJ2-7; no definite D call. V lost 10 bases and J 0 bases, leaving 13 bases between the germline ends. From germline, CDR1 is MNHEY and CDR2 SVGAGI. The length of the CDR3 is 13 residues. CDR3 in DNA: TGTGCCACCACAGCCGATCTCTCCTACGAGCAGTACTTC. Protein: CATTADLSYEQYF.

This chain connects TRBV6-1 to TRBJ2-1; 10 bases line up with TRBD2. The CDR3 length is 16 residues. Germline CDR1 is MNHNS and CDR2 is SASEGT. With V trimmed by 4 bases and J by 1 base, 4 bases remained unmatched. DNA of the CDR3: TGTGCCAGCAGTGGCAAACTAGCGGGGTCCTACAATGAGCAGTTCTTC. Translation gives CASSGKLAGSYNEQFF.

This clone came up once. V usage is TRBV19 and J usage is TRBJ2-3; 9 nucleotides agree with TRBD2. Germline trimming cut 10 bases from V and 0 bases from J; bases unmatched to any gene: 2. CDR1 LNHDA and CDR2 SQIVND come from the germline V gene (reference sequence). The CDR3 is 13 residues long. CDR3 sequence reads: CATTSGSTDTQYF. Here the CDR3 DNA reads TGTGCCACGACTAGCGGCAGCACAGATACGCAGTATTTT.

The CDR3 coding sequence is TGTGCCAGTAGTATAGGCGGGGGCTTTTACAATGAGCAGTTCTTC. Amino acids: CASSIGGGFYNEQFF. The chain is built from TRBV19 and TRBJ2-1, with D possibly matching TRBD2 (7 bases). Trimming removed 1 base at V and 4 bases at J, with 11 bases between. The germline V gene encodes CDR1 LNHDA and CDR2 SQIVND (reference sequence). The CDR3 totals 15 residues.

The chain links TRBV7-6 to TRBJ2-7, with D possibly TRBD1 on 5 matching bases. This CDR3 has 15 residues. Germline loops: CDR1 SGHVS, CDR2 FNYEAQ. Trimming removed 1 base at V and 2 bases at J, with 12 bases between. Here the CDR3 DNA reads TGTGCCAGCAGCTTAGGTAGGGGTTCAACCTACGAGCAGTACTTC. The encoded protein is CASSLGRGSTYEQYF.

The chain recombines TRBV5-1 with TRBJ2-1; 8 positions match TRBD2. Germline V CDR1 and CDR2: SGHRS, YFSETQ. V trimming: 0 bases; J trimming: 0 bases; junction bases outside the gene matches: 2. This CDR3 region has 16 residues. CDR3 sequence reads: CASSLESGSSYNEQFF. The DNA of the CDR3 is TGCGCCAGCAGCTTGGAGAGCGGGAGCTCCTACAATGAGCAGTTCTTC.

The chain carries TRBV10-3 and TRBJ2-7; a weak D match, TRBD2 (5 bases). The CDR3 extends over 14 amino acids. CDR1 is ENHRY, CDR2 SYGVKD, per germline. V was clipped by 2 bases and J by 1 base, with 9 bases between them. The chain's CDR3 is CAISEVRGSYEQYF. CDR3 sequence (DNA): TGTGCCATCAGTGAGGTACGGGGTTCCTACGAGCAGTACTTC.

The chain joins TRBV9 to TRBJ2-3; D possibly corresponds to TRBD2 (5 bases). The germline gives CDR1 SGDLS, CDR2 YYNGEE. This CDR3 spans 15 amino acids. Trimming removed 0 bases from V and 1 base from J, with 9 bases in between. CDR3: CASSVEDSGTDTQYF. The CDR3 DNA sequence: TGTGCCAGCAGCGTAGAGGATAGCGGCACAGATACGCAGTATTTT.